This is a list of T cell receptor beta chains from one sample in a study of shared clonotypes between healthy human individuals. Libraries were prepared by immunoSEQ multiplex PCR; TCRdb keeps only in-frame clonotypes and omits some of them. The table shows around 700,000 clones, with about 91% occurring only once. Sequencing was carried out using naive CD8+ T cells sorted from blood. The receptors here all came from a man younger than 40 in good health. Both conserved end residues are trimmed from each CDR3. The order of the fields is J gene, clone size, V gene, CDR3 protein. Only part of the rows carry a size: once, few, many, or a class if the clone is expanded.

j_call: TRBJ2-7; clone_size: once; v_call: TRBV5-1; cdr3_aa: ASSLPSGTYEQY
j_call: TRBJ2-1; clone_size: .; v_call: TRBV7-6; cdr3_aa: ASSLSGLAGEQF
j_call: TRBJ1-2; clone_size: .; v_call: TRBV5-4; cdr3_aa: ASSYPPDRGVYGYT
j_call: TRBJ2-1; clone_size: .; v_call: TRBV15; cdr3_aa: ATEIPGYNEQF
j_call: TRBJ2-1; clone_size: .; v_call: TRBV19; cdr3_aa: ASSSPSNLGQGQNEQF
j_call: TRBJ1-1; clone_size: .; v_call: TRBV19; cdr3_aa: ASSASFSSTEAF
j_call: TRBJ2-1; clone_size: .; v_call: TRBV7-9; cdr3_aa: ASSLVEGQGLNNEQF
j_call: TRBJ1-1; clone_size: .; v_call: TRBV27; cdr3_aa: ASSPQGWNTEAF
j_call: TRBJ2-7; clone_size: .; v_call: TRBV5-1; cdr3_aa: ASSPGDRGSSYEQY
j_call: TRBJ1-5; clone_size: .; v_call: TRBV10-3; cdr3_aa: AISENSARGQPQH
j_call: TRBJ2-7; clone_size: once; v_call: TRBV29-1; cdr3_aa: SVAQGNLGYEQY
j_call: TRBJ2-2; clone_size: .; v_call: TRBV11-1; cdr3_aa: ASSSTSAQNTGELF
j_call: TRBJ2-7; clone_size: .; v_call: TRBV7-2; cdr3_aa: ASSLRGGYLSYEQY
j_call: TRBJ2-7; clone_size: once; v_call: TRBV5-1; cdr3_aa: ASSLRSGVEQY
j_call: TRBJ2-1; clone_size: .; v_call: TRBV19; cdr3_aa: ASSASGLAGEQF
j_call: TRBJ2-6; clone_size: .; v_call: TRBV2; cdr3_aa: ASSDLTSGANVLT
j_call: TRBJ2-6; clone_size: once; v_call: TRBV29-1; cdr3_aa: SVESSQLANVLT
j_call: TRBJ2-1; clone_size: .; v_call: TRBV7-9; cdr3_aa: ASSLTYMDNEQF
j_call: TRBJ1-1; clone_size: few; v_call: TRBV5-1; cdr3_aa: ASSFDLNTEAF
j_call: TRBJ2-3; clone_size: once; v_call: TRBV7-9; cdr3_aa: AHKGMSTDTQY
j_call: TRBJ1-3; clone_size: .; v_call: TRBV4-1; cdr3_aa: ASSQVPGTGGNTIY
j_call: TRBJ2-1; clone_size: .; v_call: TRBV10-3; cdr3_aa: AISDAGGFNEQF
j_call: TRBJ2-7; clone_size: once; v_call: TRBV2; cdr3_aa: ASTGRSYEQY
j_call: TRBJ2-7; clone_size: few; v_call: TRBV7-9; cdr3_aa: ASSLASGSYEQY
j_call: TRBJ2-5; clone_size: .; v_call: TRBV13; cdr3_aa: ASSFGTVPGLAGTLLTQY
j_call: TRBJ2-7; clone_size: .; v_call: TRBV10-2; cdr3_aa: ASTTGRTYEQY
j_call: TRBJ2-2; clone_size: .; v_call: TRBV6-5; cdr3_aa: ASSYSAGATGELF
j_call: TRBJ2-2; clone_size: once; v_call: TRBV2; cdr3_aa: ASRLGELF
j_call: TRBJ2-7; clone_size: .; v_call: TRBV11-2; cdr3_aa: ASRPRDGRYEQY
j_call: TRBJ2-7; clone_size: .; v_call: TRBV10-3; cdr3_aa: AISEPGGNYEQY
j_call: TRBJ1-5; clone_size: .; v_call: TRBV30; cdr3_aa: AWSGLGANQPQH
j_call: TRBJ2-7; clone_size: .; v_call: TRBV28; cdr3_aa: ASSLPGQGTYEQY
j_call: TRBJ2-3; clone_size: .; v_call: TRBV7-9; cdr3_aa: ASSEDTDTQY
j_call: TRBJ2-3; clone_size: .; v_call: TRBV5-5; cdr3_aa: ASSPWPTGDLDTQY
j_call: TRBJ2-5; clone_size: .; v_call: TRBV27; cdr3_aa: ASSPLGGRGRETQY
j_call: TRBJ2-5; clone_size: .; v_call: TRBV29-1; cdr3_aa: SVPRYGETQY
j_call: TRBJ1-3; clone_size: .; v_call: TRBV19; cdr3_aa: ASSQGATGNTIY
j_call: TRBJ2-7; clone_size: .; v_call: TRBV14; cdr3_aa: ASSDWGQPYEQY
j_call: TRBJ2-1; clone_size: .; v_call: TRBV12-5; cdr3_aa: ASALSRGFGSGLYNEQF
j_call: TRBJ2-1; clone_size: .; v_call: TRBV7-9; cdr3_aa: ASSGLAGITLEQF
j_call: TRBJ2-1; clone_size: .; v_call: TRBV5-6; cdr3_aa: ASSPEGGLAGSEQF
j_call: TRBJ2-5; clone_size: once; v_call: TRBV28; cdr3_aa: ASSSGQNQETQY
j_call: TRBJ2-7; clone_size: .; v_call: TRBV7-6; cdr3_aa: ASSPEGIPYEQY
j_call: TRBJ2-3; clone_size: .; v_call: TRBV15; cdr3_aa: ATSRVEGGISLDGTDTQY
j_call: TRBJ1-5; clone_size: .; v_call: TRBV4-1; cdr3_aa: ASSLRTGSNQPQH
j_call: TRBJ1-2; clone_size: .; v_call: TRBV27; cdr3_aa: ASSNTNYGYT
j_call: TRBJ2-7; clone_size: few; v_call: TRBV4-2; cdr3_aa: ASSMTGGSYEQY
j_call: TRBJ1-5; clone_size: few; v_call: TRBV19; cdr3_aa: ASSLRTVNQPQH
j_call: TRBJ1-1; clone_size: .; v_call: TRBV30; cdr3_aa: AWTSGTGGTEAF
j_call: TRBJ1-1; clone_size: .; v_call: TRBV2; cdr3_aa: ASRDRVRAF